This TCR beta chain was retrieved from a study of cytomegalovirus exposure and HLA in healthy donors. Points on this clone: Antigen unknown.

It was with 60 Vbeta and 13 Jbeta primers that the PCR ran. Original processing methods: An analysis that came later counted some 80 million unique TCR beta chains, about 10 million shared. Profiling relied on immunoSEQ multiplex PCR, and the TCRdb table lists in-frame clones only, not all of them. The V and J calls and clone size are taken from that table; D and trimming were inferred from the DNA. The sample carries more than 95,000 clones, over 60% recorded once. The CDR3 sequence is 20 residues long. Findings and limits, study-wide: Association of a missense DCLRE1C variant with TCR beta V- and J-gene trimming was reported in a later analysis. Later findings reportedly placed an Asian-associated ancestry cluster below the approximately 670-donor mean for N-insertions.

Sequenced sample: PBMCs. The chain employs TRBV21-1 and TRBJ2-3; the table's D call TRBD2 went unverified against the DNA. TRBV21-1 counts as a pseudogene. The TCR was taken from a man between 60 and 75 years old in good health and CMV-seropositive. This CDR3 is CASSKAARNLLKTSTDTQYF. The DNA of the CDR3 is TGTGCCAGCAGCAAAGCGGCTAGAAACCTTTTGAAGACTAGCACAGATACGCAGTATTTT.